Listed below are T cell receptor beta chains from one sample, sequenced in a study of human T cells and chemical hapten exposure. One entry per CDR3 protein results from TCRdb running MiXCR on the RACE reads. The sample contains about 84,000 distinct CDR3 sequences, about 10% of which appear only once. The source was whole blood, collected in connection with sensitization to the hapten diphenylcyclopropenone (DPC). The source is a woman aged 50 to 60 with alopecia areata. Some clones in this sample may be carry-over from other donors' samples. The CDR3 runs from the conserved cysteine through the conserved F or W. The order of the fields is clone size, J gene, V gene, D gene, CDR3 protein, CDR3 DNA. D genes are given only for firm matches. Not all rows give a size; the values are once, few, many and, for expanded clones, a class.

- | TRBJ2-2 | TRBV5-1 | - | CASSFQGRVGELFF | TGCGCCAGCAGCTTTCAGGGACGGGTCGGGGAGCTGTTTTTT
many | TRBJ2-7 | TRBV28 | - | CASSSIGGGTYEQYF | TGTGCCAGCAGTTCGATCGGTGGCGGAACCTACGAGCAGTACTTC
few | TRBJ2-2 | TRBV20-1 | TRBD1 | CSAKTGTGELFF | TGCAGTGCTAAGACAGGGACCGGGGAGCTGTTTTTT
- | TRBJ2-1 | TRBV6-5 | - | CASSYSNGDEQFF | TGTGCCAGCAGTTACTCGAACGGGGATGAGCAGTTCTTC
many | TRBJ1-2 | TRBV5-4 | TRBD1 | CASSPLQGYYGYTF | TGTGCCAGCAGCCCCTTACAGGGGTACTATGGCTACACCTTC
- | TRBJ1-1 | TRBV7-9 | - | CASSYGRVNTEAFF | TGTGCCAGCAGCTATGGACGGGTGAACACTGAAGCTTTCTTT
- | TRBJ2-2 | TRBV4-3 | - | CASSQTDTATGELFF | TGCGCCAGCAGCCAAACCGACACGGCCACCGGGGAGCTGTTTTTT
- | TRBJ2-1 | TRBV11-2 | TRBD2 | CASISGRAGHNEQFF | TGTGCCAGCATAAGCGGGAGGGCGGGTCACAATGAGCAGTTCTTC
- | TRBJ2-7 | TRBV9 | - | CASSVGTRQDLTLEQYF | TGTGCCAGCAGCGTAGGGACGAGACAGGATCTTACGTTAGAGCAGTACTTC
many | TRBJ2-5 | TRBV5-6 | - | CASSLRRETQYF | TGTGCCAGCAGCTTGCGAAGAGAGACCCAGTACTTC
many | TRBJ2-7 | TRBV7-9 | TRBD2 | CASSLGPGLEGGRGGSYEQYF | TGTGCCAGCAGCCTAGGCCCCGGACTAGAAGGAGGGAGGGGCGGCTCCTACGAGCAGTACTTC
many | TRBJ2-5 | TRBV18 | - | CASSFGRNQETQYF | TGTGCCAGCTCATTCGGACGGAACCAAGAGACCCAGTACTTC
- | TRBJ2-2 | TRBV5-4 | TRBD2 | CASSGTSGSMGELFF | TGTGCCAGCAGCGGGACTAGCGGGAGCATGGGGGAGCTGTTTTTT
- | TRBJ1-1 | TRBV6-5 | - | CASSYEETSRAFF | TGTGCCAGCAGTTACGAGGAAACCTCCAGAGCTTTCTTT
many | TRBJ2-3 | TRBV20-1 | - | CSARNRDQRDTQYF | TGCAGTGCTAGAAACAGGGACCAGCGAGATACGCAGTATTTT
few | TRBJ2-1 | TRBV7-2 | - | CASSLAGVNNEQFF | TGTGCCAGCAGCTTAGCAGGTGTGAACAATGAGCAGTTCTTC
many | TRBJ2-5 | TRBV20-1 | TRBD2 | CSADSGRQDTQYF | TGCAGTGCTGATAGCGGGAGGCAAGATACCCAGTACTTC
many | TRBJ1-5 | TRBV20-1 | - | CSARGTVLRNQPQHF | TGCAGTGCTAGAGGGACAGTCTTGCGCAATCAGCCCCAGCATTTT
many | TRBJ2-1 | TRBV7-2 | - | CASSFTVGSYNEQFF | TGTGCCAGCAGCTTCACGGTCGGTTCCTACAATGAGCAGTTCTTC
few | TRBJ1-1 | TRBV14 | - | CASSQERALNTEAFF | TGTGCCAGCAGCCAAGAGAGGGCCCTGAACACTGAAGCTTTCTTT
many | TRBJ2-5 | TRBV7-2 | TRBD2 | CASSLVGASGRASQETQYF | TGTGCCAGCAGCTTAGTAGGCGCTAGCGGGAGGGCCTCCCAAGAGACCCAGTACTTC
- | TRBJ2-2 | TRBV4-1 | TRBD2 | CASSQEASGVTGELFF | TGCGCCAGCAGCCAAGAGGCTAGCGGGGTCACCGGGGAGCTGTTTTTT
- | TRBJ1-1 | TRBV18 | TRBD1 | CASSLRGRETEAFF | TGTGCCAGCTCACTCAGGGGGCGCGAGACTGAAGCTTTCTTT
many | TRBJ2-1 | TRBV7-6 | - | CASSLGTGYNEQFF | TGTGCCAGCAGCTTAGGCACTGGTTACAATGAGCAGTTCTTC
many | TRBJ2-3 | TRBV29-1 | - | CSVEAGEGTDTQYF | TGCAGCGTTGAAGCGGGAGAAGGCACAGATACGCAGTATTTT
many | TRBJ2-2 | TRBV5-5 | - | CASSLAASTGELFF | TGTGCCAGCAGCTTGGCCGCTTCCACCGGGGAGCTGTTTTTT
many | TRBJ2-4 | TRBV5-1 | TRBD2 | CASSLAPRAGGSLNIQYF | TGCGCCAGCAGCTTGGCCCCTCGGGCGGGAGGGTCCTTGAACATTCAGTACTTC
- | TRBJ2-1 | TRBV5-1 | TRBD2 | CASSPVGGSSYNEQFF | TGCGCCAGCTCCCCCGTGGGCGGGAGCTCCTACAATGAGCAGTTCTTC
- | TRBJ2-3 | TRBV11-3 | - | CASSLEADADTQYF | TGTGCCAGCAGCTTAGAGGCTGACGCGGATACGCAGTATTTT
- | TRBJ2-1 | TRBV7-2 | TRBD2 | CASSLDGGRALRSEQFF | TGTGCCAGCAGCTTAGACGGCGGGAGGGCATTGCGTTCTGAGCAGTTCTTC
few | TRBJ1-5 | TRBV28 | TRBD1 | CASIEMGPIGQGRNQPQHF | TGTGCCAGCATCGAAATGGGTCCTATCGGACAGGGGAGGAATCAGCCCCAGCATTTT
many | TRBJ2-7 | TRBV7-9 | - | CASSLRVGRRYEQYF | TGTGCCAGCAGCTTAAGGGTGGGCAGACGGTACGAGCAGTACTTC
- | TRBJ2-1 | TRBV29-1 | TRBD2 | CSGRLAVQANEQFF | TGCAGCGGAAGACTAGCGGTTCAAGCCAATGAGCAGTTCTTC
few | TRBJ2-1 | TRBV28 | - | CASSFQTGSYNEQFF | TGTGCCAGCAGTTTCCAAACAGGGTCCTACAATGAGCAGTTCTTC
many | TRBJ1-5 | TRBV20-1 | - | CSAIRPGGAGNQPQHF | TGCAGTGCTATCCGACCCGGGGGCGCGGGCAATCAGCCCCAGCATTTT
- | TRBJ2-7 | TRBV6-6 | TRBD1 | CASSETGVDEQYF | TGTGCCAGCAGCGAGACAGGGGTCGACGAGCAGTACTTC
- | TRBJ2-2 | TRBV5-6 | TRBD2 | CASTPLRLAANTGELFF | TGTGCCAGCACCCCCCTCAGACTAGCGGCGAACACCGGGGAGCTGTTTTTT
many | TRBJ1-5 | TRBV20-1 | - | CSARGPQLNQPQHF | TGCAGTGCTAGAGGTCCCCAGCTCAATCAGCCCCAGCATTTT
- | TRBJ2-7 | TRBV20-1 | TRBD2 | CSARGTSSYEQYF | TGCAGTGCTAGGGGGACTAGCTCCTACGAGCAGTACTTC
few | TRBJ1-1 | TRBV29-1 | - | CSVESVEAFF | TGCAGCGTTGAGTCAGTTGAAGCTTTCTTT
- | TRBJ1-2 | TRBV9 | TRBD1 | CASSAETGEYSYTF | TGTGCCAGCAGCGCCGAGACAGGGGAATATAGCTACACCTTC
few | TRBJ2-3 | TRBV20-1 | TRBD2 | CSARIGTSTDTQYF | TGCAGTGCTAGAATAGGGACTAGTACAGATACGCAGTATTTT
few | TRBJ2-1 | TRBV20-1 | - | CSASTGVGNEQFF | TGCAGTGCTAGTACGGGAGTCGGAAATGAGCAGTTCTTC
- | TRBJ1-5 | TRBV20-1 | - | CSARVGTALDNQPQHF | TGCAGTGCTAGAGTTGGGACGGCCCTAGACAATCAGCCCCAGCATTTT
- | TRBJ2-1 | TRBV20-1 | TRBD1 | CSARVNFGQGSYNEQFF | TGCAGTGCTAGAGTCAACTTTGGACAGGGCTCCTACAATGAGCAGTTCTTC
many | TRBJ1-3 | TRBV29-1 | - | CSVTVSSGNTIYF | TGCAGCGTCACAGTGAGCTCTGGAAACACCATATATTTT
many | TRBJ1-4 | TRBV9 | - | CASSVGQGRGGDEKLFF | TGTGCCAGCAGCGTAGGGCAGGGTCGAGGAGGTGATGAAAAACTGTTTTTT
few | TRBJ2-3 | TRBV29-1 | TRBD1 | CSVIQGASGDTQYF | TGCAGCGTTATCCAGGGGGCGTCGGGAGATACGCAGTATTTT
- | TRBJ2-1 | TRBV28 | TRBD2 | CASSFLLAGGSGVEQFF | TGTGCCAGCAGTTTTCTCCTAGCGGGAGGTTCAGGGGTTGAGCAGTTCTTC
- | TRBJ2-7 | TRBV7-2 | - | CASSLASSGNYEQYF | TGTGCCAGCAGCTTAGCAAGTAGCGGAAACTACGAGCAGTACTTC
many | TRBJ2-2 | TRBV6-2/TRBV6-3 | - | CAITMGPLDLAGELFF | TGTGCCATCACAATGGGACCGCTAGACTTGGCGGGGGAGCTGTTTTTT
few | TRBJ1-1 | TRBV4-3 | - | CASSQQLNTEAFF | TGCGCCAGCAGCCAGCAATTGAACACTGAAGCTTTCTTT
many | TRBJ2-5 | TRBV2 | TRBD2 | CASSAVGLAGGGGRETQYF | TGTGCCAGCAGTGCGGTCGGACTAGCGGGAGGAGGAGGGAGAGAGACCCAGTACTTC
many | TRBJ1-5 | TRBV29-1 | - | CSVGQGSNQPQHF | TGCAGCGTTGGGCAGGGTAGCAATCAGCCCCAGCATTTT
once | TRBJ2-3 | TRBV10-2 | TRBD2 | CASDRGSGTSRAHDTQYF | TGCGCCAGCGATCGGGGCTCCGGGACTAGCAGAGCACACGATACGCAGTATTTT
- | TRBJ1-1 | TRBV20-1 | - | CSAREAIGNTEAFF | TGCAGTGCTAGAGAGGCTATAGGGAACACTGAAGCTTTCTTT
many | TRBJ2-7 | TRBV11-2 | - | CASSESGYEQYF | TGTGCCAGCAGCGAGAGCGGGTACGAGCAGTACTTC
many | TRBJ2-3 | TRBV5-1 | - | CASSLEVAADTQYF | TGCGCCAGCAGCTTGGAGGTAGCAGCAGATACGCAGTATTTT
many | TRBJ2-3 | TRBV5-1 | - | CASSQPTRRQVVNTQYF | TGCGCCAGCAGCCAGCCTACCAGGAGACAGGTTGTTAATACGCAGTATTTT
many | TRBJ2-3 | TRBV29-1 | - | CSVNPGQRSTDTQYF | TGCAGCGTTAACCCGGGACAAAGGAGCACAGATACGCAGTATTTT